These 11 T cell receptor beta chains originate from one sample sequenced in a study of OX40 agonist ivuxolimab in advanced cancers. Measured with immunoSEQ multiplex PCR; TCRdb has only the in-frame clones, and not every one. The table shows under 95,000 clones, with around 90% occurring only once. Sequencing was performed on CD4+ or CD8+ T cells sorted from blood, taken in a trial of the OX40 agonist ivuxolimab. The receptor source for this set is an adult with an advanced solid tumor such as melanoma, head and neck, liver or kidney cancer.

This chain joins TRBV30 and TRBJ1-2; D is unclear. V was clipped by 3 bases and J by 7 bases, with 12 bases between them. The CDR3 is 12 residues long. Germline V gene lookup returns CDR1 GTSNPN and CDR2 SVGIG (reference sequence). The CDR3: CAWRLDVRGYTF. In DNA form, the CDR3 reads TGTGCCTGGAGACTGGACGTCCGTGGCTACACCTTC.

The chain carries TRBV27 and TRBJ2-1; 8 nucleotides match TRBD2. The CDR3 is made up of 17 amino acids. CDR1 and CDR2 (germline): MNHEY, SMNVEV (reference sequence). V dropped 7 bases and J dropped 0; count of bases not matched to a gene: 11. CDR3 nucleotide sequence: TGTGCCAGCACCCGGGGGGGAGGCCACTACTCCTACAATGAGCAGTTCTTC. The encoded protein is CASTRGGGHYSYNEQFF.

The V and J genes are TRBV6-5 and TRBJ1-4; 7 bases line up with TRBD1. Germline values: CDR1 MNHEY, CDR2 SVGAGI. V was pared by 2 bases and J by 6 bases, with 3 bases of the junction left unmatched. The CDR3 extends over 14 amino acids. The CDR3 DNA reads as TGTGCCAGCAGTTACCGTGGGACAGATGAAAAACTGTTTTTT. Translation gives CASSYRGTDEKLFF.

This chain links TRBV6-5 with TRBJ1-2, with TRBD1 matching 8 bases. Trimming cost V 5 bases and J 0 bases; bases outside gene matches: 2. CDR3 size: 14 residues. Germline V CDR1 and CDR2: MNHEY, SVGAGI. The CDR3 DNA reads TGTGCCAGCAGTGACAGGGGAACTAACTATGGCTACACCTTC. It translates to CASSDRGTNYGYTF.

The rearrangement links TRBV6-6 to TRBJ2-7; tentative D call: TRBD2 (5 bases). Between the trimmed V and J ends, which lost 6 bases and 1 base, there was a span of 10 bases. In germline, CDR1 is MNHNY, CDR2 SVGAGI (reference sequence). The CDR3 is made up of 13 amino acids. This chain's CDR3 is CASRGSYSYEQYF. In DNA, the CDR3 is TGTGCCAGCAGGGGGAGCTATTCCTACGAGCAGTACTTC.

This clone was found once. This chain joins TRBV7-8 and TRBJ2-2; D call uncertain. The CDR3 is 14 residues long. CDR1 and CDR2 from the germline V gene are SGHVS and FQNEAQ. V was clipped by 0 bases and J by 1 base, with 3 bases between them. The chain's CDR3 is CASSLAQNTGELFF. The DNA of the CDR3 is TGTGCCAGCAGCTTAGCGCAGAACACCGGGGAGCTGTTTTTT.

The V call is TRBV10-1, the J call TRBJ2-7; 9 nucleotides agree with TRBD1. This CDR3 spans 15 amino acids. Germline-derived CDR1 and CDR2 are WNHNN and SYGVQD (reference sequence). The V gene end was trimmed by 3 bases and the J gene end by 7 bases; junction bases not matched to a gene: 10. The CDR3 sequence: CASSDLGRGTGEQYF. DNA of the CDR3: TGCGCCAGCAGTGACCTGGGAAGGGGGACAGGGGAGCAGTACTTC.

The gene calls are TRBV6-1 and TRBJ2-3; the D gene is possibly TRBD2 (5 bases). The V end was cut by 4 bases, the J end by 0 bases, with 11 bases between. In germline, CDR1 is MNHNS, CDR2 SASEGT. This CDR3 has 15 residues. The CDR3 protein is CASSGRETSTDTQYF. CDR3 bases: TGTGCCAGCAGTGGAAGGGAGACTAGCACAGATACGCAGTATTTT.

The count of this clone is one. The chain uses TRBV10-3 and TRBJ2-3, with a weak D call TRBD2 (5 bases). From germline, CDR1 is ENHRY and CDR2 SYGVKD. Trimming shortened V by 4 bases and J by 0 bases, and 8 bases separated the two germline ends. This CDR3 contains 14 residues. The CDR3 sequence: CAISVGVSTDTQYF. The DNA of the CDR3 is TGTGCCATCAGTGTGGGAGTTAGCACAGATACGCAGTATTTT.

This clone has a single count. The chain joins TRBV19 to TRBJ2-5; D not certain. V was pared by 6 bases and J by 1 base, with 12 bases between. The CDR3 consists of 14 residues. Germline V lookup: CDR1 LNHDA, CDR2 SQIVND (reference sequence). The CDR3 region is CASSTPRTQETQYF. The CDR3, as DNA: TGTGCCAGTAGCACCCCTCGGACCCAAGAGACCCAGTACTTC.

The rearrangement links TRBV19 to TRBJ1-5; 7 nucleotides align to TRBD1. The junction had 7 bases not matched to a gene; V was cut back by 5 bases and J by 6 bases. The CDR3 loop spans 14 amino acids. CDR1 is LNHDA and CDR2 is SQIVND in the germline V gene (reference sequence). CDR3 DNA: TGTGCCAGTAGTCAGGGGGTCGGTACTCAGCCCCAGCATTTT. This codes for CASSQGVGTQPQHF.